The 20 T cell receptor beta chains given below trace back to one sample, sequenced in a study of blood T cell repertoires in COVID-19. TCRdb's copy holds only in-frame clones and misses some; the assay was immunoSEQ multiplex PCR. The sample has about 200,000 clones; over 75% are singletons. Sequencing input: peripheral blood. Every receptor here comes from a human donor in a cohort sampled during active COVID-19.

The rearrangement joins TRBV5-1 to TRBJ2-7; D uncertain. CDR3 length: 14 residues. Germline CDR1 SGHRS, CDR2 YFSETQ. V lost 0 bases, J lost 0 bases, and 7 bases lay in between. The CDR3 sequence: CASSLDYTSYEQYF. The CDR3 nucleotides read TGCGCCAGCAGCTTGGACTATACCTCCTACGAGCAGTACTTC. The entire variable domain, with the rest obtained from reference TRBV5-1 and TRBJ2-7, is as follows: KAGVTQTPRYLIKTRGQQVTLSCSPISGHRSVSWYQQTPGQGLQFLFEYFSETQRNKGNFPGRFSGRQFSNSRSEMNVSTLELGDSALYLCASSLDYTSYEQYFGPGTRLTVT.

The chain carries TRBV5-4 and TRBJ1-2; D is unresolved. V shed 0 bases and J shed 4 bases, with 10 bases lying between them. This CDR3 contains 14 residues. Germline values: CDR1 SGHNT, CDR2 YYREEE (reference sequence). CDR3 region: CASSLAMAGYGYTF. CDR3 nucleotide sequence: TGTGCCAGCAGCTTGGCCATGGCGGGCTATGGCTACACCTTC.

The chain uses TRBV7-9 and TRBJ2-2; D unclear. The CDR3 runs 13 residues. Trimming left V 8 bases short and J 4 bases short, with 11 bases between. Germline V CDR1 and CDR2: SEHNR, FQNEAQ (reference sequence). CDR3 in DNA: TGTGCCAGCCTCGACCGAGGCACCGGGGAGCTGTTTTTT. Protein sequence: CASLDRGTGELFF.

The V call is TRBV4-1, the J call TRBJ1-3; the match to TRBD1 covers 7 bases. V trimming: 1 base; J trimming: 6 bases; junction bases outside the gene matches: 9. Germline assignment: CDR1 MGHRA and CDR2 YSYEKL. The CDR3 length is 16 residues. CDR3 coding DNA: TGCGCCAGCAGCCAAGCCCTAAGGGGGCTGGAAAACACCATATATTTT. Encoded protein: CASSQALRGLENTIYF.

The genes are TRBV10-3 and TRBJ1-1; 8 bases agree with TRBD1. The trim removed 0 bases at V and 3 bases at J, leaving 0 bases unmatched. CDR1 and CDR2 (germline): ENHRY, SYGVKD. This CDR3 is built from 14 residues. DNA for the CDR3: TGTGCCATCAGTGAGTCGGACAGGGACACTGAAGCTTTCTTT. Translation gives CAISESDRDTEAFF.

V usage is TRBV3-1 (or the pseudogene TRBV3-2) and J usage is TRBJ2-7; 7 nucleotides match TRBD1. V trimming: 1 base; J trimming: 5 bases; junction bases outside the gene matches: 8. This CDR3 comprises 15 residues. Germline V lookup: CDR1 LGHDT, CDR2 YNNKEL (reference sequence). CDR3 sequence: CASSQGLQGVHEQYF. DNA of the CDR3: TGTGCCAGCAGCCAAGGTCTCCAGGGGGTCCACGAGCAGTACTTC.

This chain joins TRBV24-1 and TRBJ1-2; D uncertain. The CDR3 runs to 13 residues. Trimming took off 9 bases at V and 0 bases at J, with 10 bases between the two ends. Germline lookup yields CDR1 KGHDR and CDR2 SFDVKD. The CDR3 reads CATRVRANYGYTF. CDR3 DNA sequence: TGTGCCACCCGGGTGAGGGCTAACTATGGCTACACCTTC.

CDR3 bases: TGTGCCAGTAGTACGACAGGGCCCACTGAAGCTTTCTTT. Its protein product is CASSTTGPTEAFF. This chain connects TRBV19 to TRBJ1-1, with 7 bases aligning to TRBD1. From germline, CDR1 is LNHDA and CDR2 SQIVND (reference sequence). Germline trimming cut 4 bases from V and 4 bases from J; bases unmatched to any gene: 3. The CDR3 is made up of 13 amino acids.

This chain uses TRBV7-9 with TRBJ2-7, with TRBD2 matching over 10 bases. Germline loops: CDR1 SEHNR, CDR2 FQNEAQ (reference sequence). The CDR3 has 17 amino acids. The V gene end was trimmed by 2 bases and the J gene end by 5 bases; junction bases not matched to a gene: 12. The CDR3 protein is CASSLRLAGAQAHEQYF. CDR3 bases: TGTGCCAGCAGCTTAAGACTAGCGGGCGCTCAGGCCCACGAGCAGTACTTC.

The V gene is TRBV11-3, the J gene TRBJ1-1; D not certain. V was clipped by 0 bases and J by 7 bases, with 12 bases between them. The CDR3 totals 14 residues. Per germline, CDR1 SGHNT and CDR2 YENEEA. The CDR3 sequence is CASSLDPVGGEAFF. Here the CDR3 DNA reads TGTGCCAGCAGCTTAGATCCGGTTGGCGGTGAAGCTTTCTTT.

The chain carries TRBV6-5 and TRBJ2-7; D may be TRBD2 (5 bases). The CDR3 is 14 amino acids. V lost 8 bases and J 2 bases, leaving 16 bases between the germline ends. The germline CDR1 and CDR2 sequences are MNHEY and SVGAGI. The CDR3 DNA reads TGTGCCAGCCGACCGGGGTTAGCCCCCTACGAGCAGTACTTC. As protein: CASRPGLAPYEQYF.

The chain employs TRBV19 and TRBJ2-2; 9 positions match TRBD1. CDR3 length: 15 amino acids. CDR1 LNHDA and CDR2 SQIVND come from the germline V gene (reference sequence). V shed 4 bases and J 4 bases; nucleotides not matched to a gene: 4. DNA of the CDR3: TGTGCCAGTAGTAACAGGGGGCTGGGCACCGGGGAGCTGTTTTTT. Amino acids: CASSNRGLGTGELFF.

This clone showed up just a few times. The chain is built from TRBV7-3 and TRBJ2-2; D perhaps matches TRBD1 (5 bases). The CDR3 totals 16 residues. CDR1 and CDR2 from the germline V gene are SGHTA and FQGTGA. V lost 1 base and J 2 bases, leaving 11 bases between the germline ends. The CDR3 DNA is TGTGCCAGCAGCTTAATGCAGGGTATCAACACCGGGGAGCTGTTTTTT. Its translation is CASSLMQGINTGELFF.

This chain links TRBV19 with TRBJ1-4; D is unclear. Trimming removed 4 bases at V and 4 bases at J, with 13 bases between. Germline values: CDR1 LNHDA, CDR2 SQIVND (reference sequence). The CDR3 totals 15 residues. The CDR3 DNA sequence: TGTGCCAGTAGTACCACGACGGAGGATAATGAAAAACTGTTTTTT. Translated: CASSTTTEDNEKLFF.

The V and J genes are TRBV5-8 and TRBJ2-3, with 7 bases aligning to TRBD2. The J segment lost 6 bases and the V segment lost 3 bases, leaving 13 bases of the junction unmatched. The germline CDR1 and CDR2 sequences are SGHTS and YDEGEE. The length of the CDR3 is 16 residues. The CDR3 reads CASSYRVWEGQDTQYF. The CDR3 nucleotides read TGTGCCAGCAGCTACCGGGTGTGGGAGGGCCAGGATACGCAGTATTTT. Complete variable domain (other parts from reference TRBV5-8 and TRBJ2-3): EAGVTQSPTHLIKTRGQQATLRCSPISGHTSVYWYQQALGLGLQFLLWYDEGEERNRGNFPPRFSGRQFPNYSSELNVNALELEDSALYLCASSYRVWEGQDTQYFGPGTRLTVL.

The CDR3 nucleotides read TGTGCCAGCAGCCCGCGGGTTAGAGGGATGGGCGGGGAGCTGTTTTTT. It is translated as CASSPRVRGMGGELFF. This rearrangement joins TRBV28 to TRBJ2-2, with D maybe TRBD2 (5 bases). The germline V gene encodes CDR1 MDHEN and CDR2 SYDVKM. This CDR3 comprises 16 residues. V lost 6 bases and J lost 7, with 21 bases in between.

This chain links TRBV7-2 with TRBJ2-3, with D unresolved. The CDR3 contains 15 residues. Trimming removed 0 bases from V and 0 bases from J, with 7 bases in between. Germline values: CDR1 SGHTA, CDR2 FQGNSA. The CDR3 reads CASSLAPVSTDTQYF. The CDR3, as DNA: TGTGCCAGCAGCTTAGCGCCAGTTAGCACAGATACGCAGTATTTT. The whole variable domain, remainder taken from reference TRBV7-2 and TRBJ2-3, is GAGVSQSPSNKVTEKGKDVELRCDPISGHTALYWYRQSLGQGLEFLIYFQGNSAPDKSGLPSDRFSAERTGGSVSTLTIQRTQQEDSAVYLCASSLAPVSTDTQYFGPGTRLTVL.

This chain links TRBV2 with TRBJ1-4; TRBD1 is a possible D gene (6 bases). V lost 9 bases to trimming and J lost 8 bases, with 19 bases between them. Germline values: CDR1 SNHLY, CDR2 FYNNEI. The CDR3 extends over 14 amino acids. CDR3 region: CASMRDTGREKLFF. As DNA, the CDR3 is TGTGCCAGTATGAGGGACACCGGAAGGGAAAAACTGTTTTTT.

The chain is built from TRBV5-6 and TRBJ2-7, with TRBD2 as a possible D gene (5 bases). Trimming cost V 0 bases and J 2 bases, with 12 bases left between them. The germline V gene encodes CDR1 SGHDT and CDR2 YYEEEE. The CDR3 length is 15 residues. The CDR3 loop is CASSLAGVGTYEQYF. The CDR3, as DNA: TGTGCCAGCAGCTTGGCCGGGGTAGGTACCTACGAGCAGTACTTC. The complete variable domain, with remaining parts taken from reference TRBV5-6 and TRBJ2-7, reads DAGVTQSPTHLIKTRGQQVTLRCSPKSGHDTVSWYQQALGQGPQFIFQYYEEEERQRGNFPDRFSGHQFPNYSSELNVNALLLGDSALYLCASSLAGVGTYEQYFGPGTRLTVT.

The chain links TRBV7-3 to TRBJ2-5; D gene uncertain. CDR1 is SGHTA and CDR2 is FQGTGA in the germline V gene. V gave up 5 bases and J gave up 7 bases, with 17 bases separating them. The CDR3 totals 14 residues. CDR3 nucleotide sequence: TGTGCCAGCAGCCCCCGCGGCCCGGAAAGGACCCAGTACTTC. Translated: CASSPRGPERTQYF.